This T cell receptor (beta chain) was observed in a study of blood T cell repertoires in COVID-19. TCRdb keeps only in-frame clones here, not all; method: immunoSEQ multiplex PCR. The table has roughly 58,000 clones, 72% seen once. A single count supports this clone. The CDR3 is 13 amino acids. V lost 8 bases to trimming and J lost 0 bases; unmatched junction nucleotides: 3. Germline CDR1 MNHEY, CDR2 SVGAGI. The sample was PBMCs or T cells enriched from blood (not recorded which). The chain couples TRBV6-5 to TRBJ1-1; TRBD1 agrees at 7 bases. The TCR was taken from a woman in her fifties or sixties who had been exposed to COVID-19. CDR3 sequence reads: CASRGQMNTEAFF. CDR3 nucleotides: TGTGCCAGCCGGGGACAGATGAACACTGAAGCTTTCTTT.